This T cell receptor delta chain was identified in a study of delta chains in infants with herpesvirus infections. As for the study in general: A Ugandan infant cohort was followed from birth for primary CMV. A public fetal Vdelta1/Vgamma8 clonotype was sought in postnatally CMV-infected infants.

Reverse transcription of PBMC RNA used primers specific for the gamma and delta chains. TCRdb re-called clones from the RT-PCR reads via CATT. The sample has roughly 370 delta-chain clones; roughly 61% are singletons. General study findings and limits: Caveat: small sample size and no race- or environment-matched controls. Uninfected infants and those infected after 120 days lacked the public clonotype.

Germline lookup yields CDR1 TSWWSYY and CDR2 QGS. The CDR3 contains 21 residues. With 4 bases clipped from V and 2 bases from J, the junction kept 14 bases outside the gene matches. This clone appeared a few times. Antigen specificity is unknown. A read error likely explains why the TCRdb protein, taken from a much larger clone, differs from this DNA's translation at residue 7; the protein shown is translated from the DNA. V and J are TRDV1 and TRDJ3; TRDD3 matches at 10 bases. Sequenced here: peripheral blood, sampled at time point 2 of longitudinal follow-up. The origin of this receptor is a human donor who was a Ugandan infant, either HIV-exposed or HIV-unexposed (not recorded which). CDR3 region: CALGGRAGGYRRTWDTRQMFF. DNA of the CDR3: TGTGCTCTTGGGGGGCGAGCTGGGGGATATCGGAGGACCTGGGACACCCGACAGATGTTTTTC.